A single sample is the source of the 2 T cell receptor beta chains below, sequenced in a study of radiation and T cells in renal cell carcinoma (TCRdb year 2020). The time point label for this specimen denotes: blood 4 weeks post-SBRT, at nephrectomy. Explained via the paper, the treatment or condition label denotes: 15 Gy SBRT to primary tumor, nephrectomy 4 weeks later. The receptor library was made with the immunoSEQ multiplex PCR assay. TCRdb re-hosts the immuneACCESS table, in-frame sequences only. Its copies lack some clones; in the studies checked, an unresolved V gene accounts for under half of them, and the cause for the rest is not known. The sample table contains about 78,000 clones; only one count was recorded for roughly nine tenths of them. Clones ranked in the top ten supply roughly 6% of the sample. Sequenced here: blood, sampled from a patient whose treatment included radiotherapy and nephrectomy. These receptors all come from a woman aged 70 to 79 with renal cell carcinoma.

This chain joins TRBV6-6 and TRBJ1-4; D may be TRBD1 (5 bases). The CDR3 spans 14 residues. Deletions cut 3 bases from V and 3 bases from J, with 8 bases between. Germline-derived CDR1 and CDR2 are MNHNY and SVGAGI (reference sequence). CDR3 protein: CASSYGGANEKLFF. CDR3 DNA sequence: TGTGCCAGCAGTTATGGAGGGGCTAATGAAAAACTGTTTTTT.

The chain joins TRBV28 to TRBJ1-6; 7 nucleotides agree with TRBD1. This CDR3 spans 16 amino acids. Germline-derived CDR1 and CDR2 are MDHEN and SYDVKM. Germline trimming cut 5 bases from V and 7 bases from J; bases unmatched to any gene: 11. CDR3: CASSPGAAGGNSPLHF. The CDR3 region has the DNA TGTGCCAGCAGTCCCGGGGCGGCAGGGGGAAATTCACCCCTCCACTTT.